This T cell receptor (beta chain) was obtained from a study of shared clonotypes between healthy human individuals. Study-level information: Plates per donor: three CD4 naive, three CD4 memory, two CD8 naive, one CD8 memory.

Generated by immunoSEQ multiplex PCR, the TCRdb table keeps only in-frame clones and is missing some. The sample yields roughly 1,600,000 clones, just under 99% seen once. The ends were cut back, 3 bases at V and 1 base at J, with 10 bases in the middle. The CDR3 contains 14 residues. Germline loops: CDR1 MNHEY, CDR2 SMNVEV (reference sequence). This clonotype was sampled from a young man in good health. The sequencing input was naive CD4+ T cells sorted from blood. Subset given: CD45RA+ positively selected. This rearrangement joins TRBV27 to TRBJ2-7; D is ambiguous. CDR3 amino acids: CASSLYGESYEQYF. The DNA for the CDR3 is TGTGCCAGCAGTTTGTACGGAGAATCCTACGAGCAGTACTTC.